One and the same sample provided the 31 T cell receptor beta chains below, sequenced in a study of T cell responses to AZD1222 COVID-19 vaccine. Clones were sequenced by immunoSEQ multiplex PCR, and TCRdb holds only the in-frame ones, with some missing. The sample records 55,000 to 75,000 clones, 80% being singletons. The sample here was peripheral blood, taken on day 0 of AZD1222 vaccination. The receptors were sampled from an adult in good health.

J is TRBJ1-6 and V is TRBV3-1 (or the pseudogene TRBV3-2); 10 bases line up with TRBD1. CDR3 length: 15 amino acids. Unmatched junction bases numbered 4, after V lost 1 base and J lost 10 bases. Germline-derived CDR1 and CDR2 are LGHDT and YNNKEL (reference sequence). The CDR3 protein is CASSQVDRGGSPLHF. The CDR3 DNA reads TGTGCCAGCAGCCAAGTGGACAGGGGGGGATCACCCCTCCACTTT.

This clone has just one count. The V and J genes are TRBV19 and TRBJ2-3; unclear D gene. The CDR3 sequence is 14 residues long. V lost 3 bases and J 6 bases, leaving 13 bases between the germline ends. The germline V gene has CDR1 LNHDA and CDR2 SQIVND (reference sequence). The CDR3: CASSILGRWDTQYF. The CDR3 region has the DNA TGTGCCAGTAGTATTTTGGGAAGGTGGGATACGCAGTATTTT.

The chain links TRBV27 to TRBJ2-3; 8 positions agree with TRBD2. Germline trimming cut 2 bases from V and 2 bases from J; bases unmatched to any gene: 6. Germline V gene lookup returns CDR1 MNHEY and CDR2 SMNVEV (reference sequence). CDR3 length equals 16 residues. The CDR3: CASSLGTGGLTDTQYF. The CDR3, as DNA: TGTGCCAGCAGTTTAGGGACGGGGGGGCTCACAGATACGCAGTATTTT.

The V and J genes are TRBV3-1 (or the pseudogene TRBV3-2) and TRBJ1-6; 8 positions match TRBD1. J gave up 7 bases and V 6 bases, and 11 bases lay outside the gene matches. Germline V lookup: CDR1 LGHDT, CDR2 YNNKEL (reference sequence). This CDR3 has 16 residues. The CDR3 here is CASRHGTGLKNSPLHF. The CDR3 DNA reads TGTGCCAGCAGACATGGGACAGGTTTAAAAAATTCACCCCTCCACTTT.

CDR3 residues: CATSWARASGGYTF. The CDR3 DNA reads as TGTGCCACCTCGTGGGCTAGGGCTTCTGGTGGCTACACCTTC. This rearrangement joins TRBV15 to TRBJ1-2; D remains ambiguous. The CDR3 spans 14 residues. With 8 bases removed from V and 7 bases from J, the gap between germline ends came to 20 bases. Germline V CDR1 and CDR2: LNHNV, YYDKDF (reference sequence). Full variable domain (missing parts from reference TRBV15 and TRBJ1-2): DAMVIQNPRYQVTQFGKPVTLSCSQTLNHNVMYWYQQKSSQAPKLLFHYYDKDFNNEADTPDNFQSRRPNTSFCFLDIRSPGLGDTAMYLCATSWARASGGYTFGSGTRLTVV.

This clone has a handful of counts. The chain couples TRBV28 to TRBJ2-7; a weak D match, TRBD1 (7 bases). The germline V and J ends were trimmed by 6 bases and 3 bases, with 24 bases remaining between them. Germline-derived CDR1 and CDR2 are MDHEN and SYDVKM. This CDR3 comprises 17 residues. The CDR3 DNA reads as TGTGCCAGCAGCTCCGAGACAGGGAGGAACCGTCGCTACGAGCAGTACTTC. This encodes CASSSETGRNRRYEQYF.

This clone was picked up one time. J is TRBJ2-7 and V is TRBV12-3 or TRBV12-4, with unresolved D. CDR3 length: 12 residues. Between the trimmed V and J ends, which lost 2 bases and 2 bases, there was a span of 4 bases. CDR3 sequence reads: CASSLRPYEQYF. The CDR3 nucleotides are TGTGCCAGCAGTTTACGACCCTACGAGCAGTACTTC.

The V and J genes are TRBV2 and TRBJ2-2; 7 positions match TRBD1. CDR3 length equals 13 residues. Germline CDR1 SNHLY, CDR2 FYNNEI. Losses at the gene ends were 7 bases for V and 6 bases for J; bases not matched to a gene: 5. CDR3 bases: TGTGCCAGCAATACAGGGGTAGCCGGGGAGCTGTTTTTT. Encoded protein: CASNTGVAGELFF.

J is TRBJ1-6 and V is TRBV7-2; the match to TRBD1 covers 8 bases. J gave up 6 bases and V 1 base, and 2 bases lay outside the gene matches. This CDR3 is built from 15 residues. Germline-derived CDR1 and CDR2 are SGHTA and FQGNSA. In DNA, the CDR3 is TGTGCCAGCAGCTTAGAACAGGGGGGTAATTCACCCCTCCACTTT. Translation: CASSLEQGGNSPLHF.

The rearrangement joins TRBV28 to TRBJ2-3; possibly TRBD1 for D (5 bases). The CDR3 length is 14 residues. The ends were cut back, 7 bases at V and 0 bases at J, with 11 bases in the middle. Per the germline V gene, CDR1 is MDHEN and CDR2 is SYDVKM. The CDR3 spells CASKSDTSTDTQYF. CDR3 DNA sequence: TGTGCCAGCAAATCGGACACTAGCACAGATACGCAGTATTTT.

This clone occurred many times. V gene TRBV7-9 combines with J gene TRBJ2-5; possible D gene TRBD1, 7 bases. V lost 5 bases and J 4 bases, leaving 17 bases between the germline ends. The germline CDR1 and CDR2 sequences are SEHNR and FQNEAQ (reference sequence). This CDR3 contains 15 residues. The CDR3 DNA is TGTGCCAGCAGCACTTCGACAGGGAGGAGAGAGACCCAGTACTTC. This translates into CASSTSTGRRETQYF. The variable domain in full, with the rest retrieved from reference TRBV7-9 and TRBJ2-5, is DTGVSQNPRHKITKRGQNVTFRCDPISEHNRLYWYRQTLGQGPEFLTYFQNEAQLEKSRLLSDRFSAERPKGSFSTLEIQRTEQGDSAMYLCASSTSTGRRETQYFGPGTRLLVL.

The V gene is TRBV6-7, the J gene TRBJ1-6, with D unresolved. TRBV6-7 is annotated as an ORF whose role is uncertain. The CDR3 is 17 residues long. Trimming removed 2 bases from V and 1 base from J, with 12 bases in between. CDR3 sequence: CASSYRRGESYNSPLHF. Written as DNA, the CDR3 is TGTGCCAGCAGTTACCGGCGGGGTGAATCCTATAATTCACCCCTCCACTTT.

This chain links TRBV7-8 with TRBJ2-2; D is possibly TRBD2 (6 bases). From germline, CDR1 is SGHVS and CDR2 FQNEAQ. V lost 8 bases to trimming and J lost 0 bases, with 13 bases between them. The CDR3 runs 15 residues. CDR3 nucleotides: TGTGCCAGCGTTGCGGGGTCTGCGAACACCGGGGAGCTGTTTTTT. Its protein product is CASVAGSANTGELFF. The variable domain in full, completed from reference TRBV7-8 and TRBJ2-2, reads GAGVSQSPRYKVAKRGQDVALRCDPISGHVSLFWYQQALGQGPEFLTYFQNEAQLDKSGLPSDRFFAERPEGSVSTLKIQRTQQEDSAVYLCASVAGSANTGELFFGEGSRLTVL.

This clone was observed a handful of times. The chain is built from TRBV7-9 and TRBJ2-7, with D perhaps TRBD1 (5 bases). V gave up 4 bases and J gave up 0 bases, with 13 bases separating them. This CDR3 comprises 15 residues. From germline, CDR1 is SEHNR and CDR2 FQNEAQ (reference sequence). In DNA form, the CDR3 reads TGTGCCAGCAGCTCCCCGACAGAATACTCCTACGAGCAGTACTTC. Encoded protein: CASSSPTEYSYEQYF.

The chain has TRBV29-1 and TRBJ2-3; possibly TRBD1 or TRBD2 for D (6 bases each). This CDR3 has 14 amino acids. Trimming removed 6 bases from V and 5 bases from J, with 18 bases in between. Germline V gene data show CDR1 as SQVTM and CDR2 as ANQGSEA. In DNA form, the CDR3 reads TGCAGCGTGGGGGGCGGAGGGGGTGGAGATACGCAGTATTTT. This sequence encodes CSVGGGGGGDTQYF.

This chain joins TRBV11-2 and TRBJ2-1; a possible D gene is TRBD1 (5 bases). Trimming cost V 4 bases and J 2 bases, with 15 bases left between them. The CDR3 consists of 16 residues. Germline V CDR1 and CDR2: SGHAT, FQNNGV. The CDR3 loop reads CASSSGWGTTYNEQFF. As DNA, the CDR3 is TGTGCCAGCAGCTCCGGGTGGGGCACCACCTACAATGAGCAGTTCTTC.

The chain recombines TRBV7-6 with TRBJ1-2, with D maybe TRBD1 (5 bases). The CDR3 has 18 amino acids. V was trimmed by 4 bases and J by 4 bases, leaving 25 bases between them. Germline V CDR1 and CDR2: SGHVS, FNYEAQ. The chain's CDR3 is CASSSLSGPSYRVYGYTF. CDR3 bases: TGTGCCAGCAGCTCCCTTTCGGGGCCTTCGTATAGGGTCTATGGCTACACCTTC.

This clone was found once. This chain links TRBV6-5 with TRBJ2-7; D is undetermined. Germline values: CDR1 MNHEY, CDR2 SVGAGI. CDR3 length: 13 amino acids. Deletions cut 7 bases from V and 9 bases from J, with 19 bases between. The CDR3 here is CASIPPYDFGQYF. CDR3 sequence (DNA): TGTGCCAGCATACCCCCCTATGACTTCGGGCAGTACTTC.

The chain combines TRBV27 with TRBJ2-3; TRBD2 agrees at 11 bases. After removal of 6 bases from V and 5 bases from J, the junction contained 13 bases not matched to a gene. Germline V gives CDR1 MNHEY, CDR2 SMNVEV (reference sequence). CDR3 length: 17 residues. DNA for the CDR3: TGTGCCAGCAGCCTAGCATATAGCGGGGGGGCTAAAGATACGCAGTATTTT. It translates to CASSLAYSGGAKDTQYF.

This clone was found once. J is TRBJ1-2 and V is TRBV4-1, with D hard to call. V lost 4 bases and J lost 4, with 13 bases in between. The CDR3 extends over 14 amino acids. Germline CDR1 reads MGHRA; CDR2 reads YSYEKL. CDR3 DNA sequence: TGCGCCAGCAGCCCCCGGGGTGGGTTCTATGGCTACACCTTC. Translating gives CASSPRGGFYGYTF.

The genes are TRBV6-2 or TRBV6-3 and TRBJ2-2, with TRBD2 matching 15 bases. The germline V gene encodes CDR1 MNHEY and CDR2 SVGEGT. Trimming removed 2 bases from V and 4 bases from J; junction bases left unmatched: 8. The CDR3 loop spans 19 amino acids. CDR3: CASSYLGTSGGLTTGELFF. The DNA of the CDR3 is TGTGCCAGCAGTTACCTTGGGACTAGCGGGGGGCTAACCACCGGGGAGCTGTTTTTT.

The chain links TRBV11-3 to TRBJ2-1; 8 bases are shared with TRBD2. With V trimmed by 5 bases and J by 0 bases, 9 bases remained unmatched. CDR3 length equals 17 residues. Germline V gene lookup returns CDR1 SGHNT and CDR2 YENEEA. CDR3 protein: CASSPGVAGYSYNEQFF. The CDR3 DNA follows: TGTGCCAGCAGCCCCGGGGTAGCGGGGTACTCCTACAATGAGCAGTTCTTC.

The CDR3 loop reads CASSTLAGALTGELFF. DNA for the CDR3: TGTGCCAGTAGTACTCTAGCGGGGGCTCTCACCGGGGAGCTGTTTTTT. The chain combines TRBV19 with TRBJ2-2; 10 nucleotides match TRBD2. Per the germline V gene, CDR1 is LNHDA and CDR2 is SQIVND (reference sequence). The CDR3 consists of 16 residues. V lost 4 bases to trimming and J lost 4 bases; unmatched junction nucleotides: 6.

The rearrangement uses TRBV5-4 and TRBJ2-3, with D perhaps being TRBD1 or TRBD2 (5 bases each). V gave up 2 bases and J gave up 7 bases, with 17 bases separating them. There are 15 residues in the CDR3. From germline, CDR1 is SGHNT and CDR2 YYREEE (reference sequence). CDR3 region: CASSLAFQGEYTQYF. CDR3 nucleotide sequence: TGTGCCAGCAGCTTAGCTTTCCAGGGAGAATATACGCAGTATTTT.

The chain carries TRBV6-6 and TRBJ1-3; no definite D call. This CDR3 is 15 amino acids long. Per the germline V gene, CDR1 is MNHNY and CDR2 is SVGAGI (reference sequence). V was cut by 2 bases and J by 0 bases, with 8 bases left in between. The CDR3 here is CASSYLGSSGNTIYF. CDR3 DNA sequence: TGTGCCAGCAGTTACCTTGGGAGCTCTGGAAACACCATATATTTT.

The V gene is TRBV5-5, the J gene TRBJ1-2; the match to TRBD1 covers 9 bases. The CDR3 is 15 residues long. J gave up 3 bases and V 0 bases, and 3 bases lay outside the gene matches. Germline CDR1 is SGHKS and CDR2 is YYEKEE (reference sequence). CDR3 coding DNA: TGTGCCAGCAGCTTGGTGACAGGGGGAGACTATGGCTACACCTTC. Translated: CASSLVTGGDYGYTF.

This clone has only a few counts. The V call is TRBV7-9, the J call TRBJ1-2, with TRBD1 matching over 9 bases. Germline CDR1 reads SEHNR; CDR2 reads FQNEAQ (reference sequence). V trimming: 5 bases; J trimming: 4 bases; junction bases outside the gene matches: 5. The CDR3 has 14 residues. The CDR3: CASSPGQGGYGYTF. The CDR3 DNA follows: TGTGCCAGCAGCCCGGGACAGGGAGGCTATGGCTACACCTTC.

For the CDR3, the DNA is TGTGCCAGCAGCCCCCAAGACAACAGGGGTGGTCGATTAGGTGAGCAGTTCTTC. As protein: CASSPQDNRGGRLGEQFF. The chain has TRBV7-2 and TRBJ2-1; 7 bases match TRBD1. V lost 5 bases and J lost 9; bases outside the gene matches: 22. The CDR3 totals 18 residues. Germline CDR1 SGHTA, CDR2 FQGNSA. The whole variable domain, filled in from reference TRBV7-2 and TRBJ2-1, reads GAGVSQSPSNKVTEKGKDVELRCDPISGHTALYWYRQSLGQGLEFLIYFQGNSAPDKSGLPSDRFSAERTGGSVSTLTIQRTQQEDSAVYLCASSPQDNRGGRLGEQFFGPGTRLTVL.

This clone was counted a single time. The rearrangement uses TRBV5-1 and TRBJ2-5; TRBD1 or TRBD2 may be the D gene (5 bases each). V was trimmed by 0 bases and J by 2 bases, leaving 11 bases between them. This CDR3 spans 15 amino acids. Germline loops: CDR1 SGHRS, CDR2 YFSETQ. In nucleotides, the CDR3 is TGCGCCAGCAGCTTGGGTCCGGGGCCTCAAGAGACCCAGTACTTC. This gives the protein CASSLGPGPQETQYF.

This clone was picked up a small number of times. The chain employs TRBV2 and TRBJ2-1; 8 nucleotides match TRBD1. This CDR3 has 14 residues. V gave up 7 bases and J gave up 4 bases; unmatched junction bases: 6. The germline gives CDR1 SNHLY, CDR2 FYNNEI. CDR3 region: CASKLRDRYNEQFF. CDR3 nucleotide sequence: TGTGCCAGCAAGCTCCGGGACAGGTACAATGAGCAGTTCTTC.

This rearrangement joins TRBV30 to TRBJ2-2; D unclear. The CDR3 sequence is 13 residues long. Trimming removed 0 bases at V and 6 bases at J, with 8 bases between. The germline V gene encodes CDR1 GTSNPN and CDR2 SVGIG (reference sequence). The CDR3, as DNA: TGTGCCTGGAGTGTAATCCGGGCCGGGGAGCTGTTTTTT. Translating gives CAWSVIRAGELFF.